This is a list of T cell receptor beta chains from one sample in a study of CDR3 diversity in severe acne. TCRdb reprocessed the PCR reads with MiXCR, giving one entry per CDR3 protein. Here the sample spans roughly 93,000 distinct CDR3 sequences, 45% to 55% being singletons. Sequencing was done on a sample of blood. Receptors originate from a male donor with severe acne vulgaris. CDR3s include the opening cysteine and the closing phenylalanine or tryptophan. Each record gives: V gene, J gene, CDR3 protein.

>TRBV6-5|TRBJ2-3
CASRTSGWATDTQYF
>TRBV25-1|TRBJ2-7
CASSDIQGAGSYEQYF
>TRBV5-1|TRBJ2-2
CASTGTSGNTGELFF
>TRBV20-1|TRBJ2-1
CSAPPHNEQFF
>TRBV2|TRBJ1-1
CASSQGTEAFF
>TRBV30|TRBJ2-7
CVWSLEVAEQYF
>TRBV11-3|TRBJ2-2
CASSLEERTSLPGELFF
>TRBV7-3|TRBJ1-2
CASSLPDGYGYTF
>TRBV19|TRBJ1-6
CASSIEHGTHSGSPLHF
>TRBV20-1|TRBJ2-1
CSARRSNEQFF
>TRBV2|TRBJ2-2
CASCLIAPTGELFF
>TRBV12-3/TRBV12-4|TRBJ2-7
CATSDRFGYEQYF
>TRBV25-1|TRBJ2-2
CASSITGPGSGELFF
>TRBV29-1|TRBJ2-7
CSVGDGAYEQYF
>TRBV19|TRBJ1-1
CASTQTGPRNTEAFF
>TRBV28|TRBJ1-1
CASLLDSTGDEAFF
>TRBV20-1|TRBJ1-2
CSARHSSNYGYTF
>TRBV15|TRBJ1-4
CATSTSLRQGWANEKLFF
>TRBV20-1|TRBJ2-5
CSARDGTQYF
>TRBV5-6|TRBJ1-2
CASSPDRDLGYTF
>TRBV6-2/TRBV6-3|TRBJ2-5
CASYALGYQETQYF
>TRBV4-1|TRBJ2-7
CASSLGLGTGPEQYF
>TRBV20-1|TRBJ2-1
CSATKGTSGRGNEQFF
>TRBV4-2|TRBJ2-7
CASSHQSDSSYEQYF
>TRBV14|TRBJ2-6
CASSHGQVLSNVLTF
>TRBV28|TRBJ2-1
CASSPAGTVYNEQFF
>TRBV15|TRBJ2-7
CATSRPPGLGMRYEQYF
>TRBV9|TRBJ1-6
CASSAFGGNSPLHF
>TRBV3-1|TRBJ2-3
CASSQDTDFNTDTQYF
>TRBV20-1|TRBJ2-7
CSAPAGDRYEQYF
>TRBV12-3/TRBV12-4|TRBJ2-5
CASSRLAGARETQYF
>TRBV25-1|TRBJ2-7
CASTGQGFHEQYF
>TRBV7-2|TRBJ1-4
CASSIGTGNEKLFF
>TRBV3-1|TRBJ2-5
CASSHARRETQYF
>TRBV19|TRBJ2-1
CASSQTHSGGDYNEQFF
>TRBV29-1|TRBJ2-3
CSVMTSGIDTQYF
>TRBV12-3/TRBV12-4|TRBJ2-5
CASSPGQGSETQYF
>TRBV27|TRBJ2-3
CASSAPSAVTDTQYF
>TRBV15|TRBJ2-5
CATSRDYLQETQYF
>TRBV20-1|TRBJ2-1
CSARGYGGYEQFF
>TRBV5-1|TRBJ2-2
CASAEGYTGELFF